This paragraph reports one TCR beta chain. TCRdb keeps only in-frame clones here, not all; method: immunoSEQ multiplex PCR. The sample has fewer than 13,000 clones, approximately 90% seen once. This record belongs to a study of T cell changes during pregnancy in multiple sclerosis. The CDR3 is 15 residues long. Trimming at V came to 5 bases and at J to 4 bases, leaving 8 bases not matched to a gene. CDR1 MNHEY and CDR2 SMNVEV come from the germline V gene (reference sequence). This receptor was obtained from a female donor in good health, enrolled as a control in a pregnancy study. This sequence joins TRBV27 and TRBJ2-7, with 10 bases that match TRBD1. Specimen: CD8+ T cells from peripheral blood mononuclear cells, collected in the first trimester of pregnancy. Here the CDR3 reads CASSDPGQGSYEQYF. CDR3 nucleotide sequence: TGTGCCAGCAGTGATCCGGGACAGGGGTCATACGAGCAGTACTTC.